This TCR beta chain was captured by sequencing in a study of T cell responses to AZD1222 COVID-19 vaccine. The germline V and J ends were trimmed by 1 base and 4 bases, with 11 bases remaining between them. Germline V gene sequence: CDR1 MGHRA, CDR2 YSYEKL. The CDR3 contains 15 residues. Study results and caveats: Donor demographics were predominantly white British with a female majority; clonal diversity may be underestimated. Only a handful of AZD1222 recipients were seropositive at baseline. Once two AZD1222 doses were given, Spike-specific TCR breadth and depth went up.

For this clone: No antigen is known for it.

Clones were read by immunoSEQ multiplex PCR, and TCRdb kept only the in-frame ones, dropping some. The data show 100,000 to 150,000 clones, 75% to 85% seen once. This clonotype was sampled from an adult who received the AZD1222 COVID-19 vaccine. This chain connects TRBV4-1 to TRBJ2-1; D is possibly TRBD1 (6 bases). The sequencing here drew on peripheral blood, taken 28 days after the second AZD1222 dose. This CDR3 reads CASSQGQGYYNEQFF. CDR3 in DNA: TGCGCCAGCAGCCAAGGGCAGGGGTATTACAATGAGCAGTTCTTC.